Included here is one T cell receptor (beta chain) sequence, with context. The antigen is unknown. Primers: 60 Vbeta forward and 13 Jbeta reverse. Only in-frame clones appear in the TCRdb table, and some are missing; sequencing was by immunoSEQ multiplex PCR. Among approximately 130,000 clones listed, over 6.5% were seen once. The sample comes from a study of cytomegalovirus exposure and HLA in healthy donors. Study in general: Findings of an earlier analysis included under 140 million unique TCR beta sequences from 190 million or so T cells. Notes on the study in general: In an earlier analysis, productive rearrangement rates for most beta V segments clustered near 87% or 30%. Later work associated 16,951 TCR beta sequences with HLA alleles at 0.05 false discovery rate.

Looked up from germline, CDR1 is SGHVS and CDR2 is FQNEAQ. CDR3 length: 13 amino acids. V dropped 4 bases and J dropped 7 bases, with 13 bases sitting between them. The specimen sequenced was PBMCs. This receptor was taken from a woman in her 40s in good health and CMV-seropositive. The V and J genes are TRBV7-8 and TRBJ1-2; TRBD1 might be the D (5 bases). The CDR3 reads CASSSTRVGGYTF. The CDR3 coding sequence is TGTGCCAGCAGCTCCACCAGGGTGGGTGGCTACACCTTC.